Following are 2 T cell receptor beta chains from one sample sequenced in a study of blood T cell repertoires in COVID-19. Assay used: immunoSEQ multiplex PCR; TCRdb lists only in-frame clones, some missing. In the table there are about 100,000 clones, around 85% of which are singletons. The sequencing input was peripheral blood. All receptors derive from a man aged 50 or older with active or convalescent COVID-19.

V gene TRBV14 combines with J gene TRBJ2-1; no firm D call. V was trimmed by 0 bases and J by 3 bases, leaving 12 bases between them. The germline CDR1 and CDR2 sequences are SGHDN and FVKESK. CDR3 length: 16 amino acids. The CDR3 here is CASSQDSQAYYNEQFF. The CDR3 DNA sequence: TGTGCCAGCAGCCAAGATTCCCAGGCTTACTACAATGAGCAGTTCTTC.

This clone turned up a few times. In DNA form, the CDR3 reads TGTGCCAGCAGCCATCCGGGAATCCTATCTGGGGCCAACGTCCTGACTTTC. Translated, it gives CASSHPGILSGANVLTF. The V call is TRBV4-2, the J call TRBJ2-6; possible D gene TRBD2, 5 bases. CDR1 LGHNA and CDR2 YNFKEQ come from the germline V gene. Trimming shortened V by 3 bases and J by 1 base, and 13 bases separated the two germline ends. CDR3 length equals 17 residues.